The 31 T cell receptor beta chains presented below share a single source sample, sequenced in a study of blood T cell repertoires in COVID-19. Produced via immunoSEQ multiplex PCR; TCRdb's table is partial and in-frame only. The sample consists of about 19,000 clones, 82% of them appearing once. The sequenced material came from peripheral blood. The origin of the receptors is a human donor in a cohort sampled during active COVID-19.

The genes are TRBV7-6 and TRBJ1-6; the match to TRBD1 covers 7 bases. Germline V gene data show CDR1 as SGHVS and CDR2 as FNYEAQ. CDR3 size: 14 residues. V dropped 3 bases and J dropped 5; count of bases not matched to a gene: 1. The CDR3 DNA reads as TGTGCCAGCAGCTTTACAGGGGATAATTCACCCCTCCACTTT. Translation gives CASSFTGDNSPLHF.

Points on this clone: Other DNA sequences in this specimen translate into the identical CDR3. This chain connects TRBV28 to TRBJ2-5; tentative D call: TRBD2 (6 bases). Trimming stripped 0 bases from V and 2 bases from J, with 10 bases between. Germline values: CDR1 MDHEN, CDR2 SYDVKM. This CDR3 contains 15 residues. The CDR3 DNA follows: TGTGCCAGCAGTTTATGGGGAGGAGGGCAAGAGACCCAGTACTTC. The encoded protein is CASSLWGGGQETQYF.

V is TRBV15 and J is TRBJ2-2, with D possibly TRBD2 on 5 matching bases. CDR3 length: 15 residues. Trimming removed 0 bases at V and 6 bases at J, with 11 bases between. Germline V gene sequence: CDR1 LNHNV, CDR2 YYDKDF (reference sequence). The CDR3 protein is CATSRDVGVPGELFF. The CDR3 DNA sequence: TGTGCCACCAGCAGAGATGTCGGGGTACCCGGGGAGCTGTTTTTT.

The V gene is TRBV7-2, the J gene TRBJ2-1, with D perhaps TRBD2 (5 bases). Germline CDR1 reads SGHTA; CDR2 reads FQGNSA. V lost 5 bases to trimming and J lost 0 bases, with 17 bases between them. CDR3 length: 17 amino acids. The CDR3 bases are TGTGCCAGCAGCCCAAAGCGCGGACTGTTCTCCTACAATGAGCAGTTCTTC. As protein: CASSPKRGLFSYNEQFF. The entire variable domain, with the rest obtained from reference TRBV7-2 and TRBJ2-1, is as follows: GAGVSQSPSNKVTEKGKDVELRCDPISGHTALYWYRQSLGQGLEFLIYFQGNSAPDKSGLPSDRFSAERTGGSVSTLTIQRTQQEDSAVYLCASSPKRGLFSYNEQFFGPGTRLTVL.

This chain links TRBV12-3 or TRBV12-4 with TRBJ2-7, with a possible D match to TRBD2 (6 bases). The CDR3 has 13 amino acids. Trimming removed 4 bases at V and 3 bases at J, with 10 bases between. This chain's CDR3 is CASSSDSGYEQYF. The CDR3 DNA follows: TGTGCCAGCAGTTCGGATAGCGGCTACGAGCAGTACTTC.

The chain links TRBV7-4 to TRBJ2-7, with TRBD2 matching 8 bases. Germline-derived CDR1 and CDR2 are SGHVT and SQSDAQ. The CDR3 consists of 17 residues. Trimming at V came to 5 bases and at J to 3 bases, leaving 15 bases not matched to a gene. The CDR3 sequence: CASSLRPLAGNLYEQYF. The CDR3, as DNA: TGTGCCAGCAGCCTCCGCCCCCTAGCGGGTAACCTCTACGAGCAGTACTTC.

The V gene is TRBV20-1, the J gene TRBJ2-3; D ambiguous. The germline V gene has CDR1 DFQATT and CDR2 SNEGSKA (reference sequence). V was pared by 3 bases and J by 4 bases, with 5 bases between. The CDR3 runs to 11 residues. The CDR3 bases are TGCAGTGCTAGCACACCAGATACGCAGTATTTT. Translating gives CSASTPDTQYF.

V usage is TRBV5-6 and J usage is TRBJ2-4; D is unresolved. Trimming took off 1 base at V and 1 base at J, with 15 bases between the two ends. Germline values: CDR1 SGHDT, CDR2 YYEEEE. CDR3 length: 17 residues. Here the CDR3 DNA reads TGTGCCAGCAGCTTGTCGGAGACCCGCTTGGCCAAAAACATTCAGTACTTC. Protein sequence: CASSLSETRLAKNIQYF.

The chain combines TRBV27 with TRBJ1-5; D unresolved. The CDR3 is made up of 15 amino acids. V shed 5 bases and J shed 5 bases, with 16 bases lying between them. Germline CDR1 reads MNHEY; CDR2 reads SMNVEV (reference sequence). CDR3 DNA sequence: TGTGCCAGCAGTCCCTCATCGGTTACCTATCAGCCCCAGCATTTT. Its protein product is CASSPSSVTYQPQHF.

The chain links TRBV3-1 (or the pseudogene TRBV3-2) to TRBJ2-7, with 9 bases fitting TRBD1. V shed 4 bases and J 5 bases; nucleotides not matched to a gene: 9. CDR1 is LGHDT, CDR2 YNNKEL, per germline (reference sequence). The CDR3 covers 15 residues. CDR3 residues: CASSRRDRAFNEQYF. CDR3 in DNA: TGTGCCAGCAGCCGCAGGGACAGGGCGTTTAACGAGCAGTACTTC.

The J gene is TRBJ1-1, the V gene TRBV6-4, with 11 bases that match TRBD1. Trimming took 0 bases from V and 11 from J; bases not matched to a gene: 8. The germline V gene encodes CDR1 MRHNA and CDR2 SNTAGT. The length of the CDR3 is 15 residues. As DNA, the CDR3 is TGTGCCAGCAGTGACTCCGGGGACAGGGGGTCGGTGGCTTTCTTT. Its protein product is CASSDSGDRGSVAFF.

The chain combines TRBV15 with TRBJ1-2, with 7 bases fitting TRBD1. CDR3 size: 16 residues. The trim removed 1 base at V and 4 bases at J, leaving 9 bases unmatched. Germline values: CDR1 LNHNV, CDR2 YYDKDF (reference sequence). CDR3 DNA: TGTGCCACCAGCAGAGCTCGTTCAGGGGGGACCTATGGCTACACCTTC. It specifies CATSRARSGGTYGYTF. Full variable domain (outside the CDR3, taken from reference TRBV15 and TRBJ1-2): DAMVIQNPRYQVTQFGKPVTLSCSQTLNHNVMYWYQQKSSQAPKLLFHYYDKDFNNEADTPDNFQSRRPNTSFCFLDIRSPGLGDTAMYLCATSRARSGGTYGYTFGSGTRLTVV.

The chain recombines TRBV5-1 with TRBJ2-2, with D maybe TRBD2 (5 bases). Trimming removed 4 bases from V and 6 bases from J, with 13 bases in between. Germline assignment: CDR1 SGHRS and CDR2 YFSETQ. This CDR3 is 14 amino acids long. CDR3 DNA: TGCGCCAGCAGCCCCCCGGACGGGGCCGGGGAGCTGTTTTTT. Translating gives CASSPPDGAGELFF.

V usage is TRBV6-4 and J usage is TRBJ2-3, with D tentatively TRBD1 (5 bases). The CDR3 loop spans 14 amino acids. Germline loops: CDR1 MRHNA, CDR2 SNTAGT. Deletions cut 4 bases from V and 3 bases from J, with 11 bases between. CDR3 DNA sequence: TGTGCCAGCAGTGTTAGGGGTGGAACAGATACGCAGTATTTT. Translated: CASSVRGGTDTQYF.

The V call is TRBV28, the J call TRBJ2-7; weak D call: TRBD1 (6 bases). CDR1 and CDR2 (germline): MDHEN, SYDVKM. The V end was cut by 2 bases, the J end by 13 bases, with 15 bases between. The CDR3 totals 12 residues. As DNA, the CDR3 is TGTGCCAGCAGTTTAGAAGGACAGAGAATATACTTC. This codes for CASSLEGQRIYF.

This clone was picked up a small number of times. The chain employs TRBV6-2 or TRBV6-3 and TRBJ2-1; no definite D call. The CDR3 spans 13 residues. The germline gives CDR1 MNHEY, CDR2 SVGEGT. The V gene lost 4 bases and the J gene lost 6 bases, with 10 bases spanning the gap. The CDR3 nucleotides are TGTGCCAGCAGTTTTGCCACGGTCAATGAGCAGTTCTTC. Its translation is CASSFATVNEQFF.

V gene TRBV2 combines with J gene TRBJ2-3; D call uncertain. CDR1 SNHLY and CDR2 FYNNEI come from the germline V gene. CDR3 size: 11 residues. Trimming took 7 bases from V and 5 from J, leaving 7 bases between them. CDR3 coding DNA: TGTGCCAGCACCGAGCAAGATACGCAGTATTTT. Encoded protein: CASTEQDTQYF.

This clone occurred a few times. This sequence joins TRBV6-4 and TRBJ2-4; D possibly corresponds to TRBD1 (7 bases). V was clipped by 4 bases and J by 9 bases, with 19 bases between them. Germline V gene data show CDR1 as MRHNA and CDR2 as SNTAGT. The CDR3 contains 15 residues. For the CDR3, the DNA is TGTGCCAGCAGTGCAGAGGAGGGGGCGGCGGCCATTCAGTACTTC. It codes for CASSAEEGAAAIQYF.

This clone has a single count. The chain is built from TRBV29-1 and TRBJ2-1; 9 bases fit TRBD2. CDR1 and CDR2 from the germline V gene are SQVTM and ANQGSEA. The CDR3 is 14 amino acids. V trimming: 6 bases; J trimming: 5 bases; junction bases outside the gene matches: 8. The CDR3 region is CSVSNRLADNEQFF. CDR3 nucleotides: TGCAGCGTCTCGAACAGACTAGCGGACAATGAGCAGTTCTTC.

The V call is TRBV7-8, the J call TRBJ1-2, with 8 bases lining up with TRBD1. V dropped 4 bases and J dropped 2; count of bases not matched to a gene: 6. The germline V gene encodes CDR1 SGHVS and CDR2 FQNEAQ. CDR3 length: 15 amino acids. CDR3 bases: TGTGCCAGCAGCTCCTACAGGGGGAACAACTATGGCTACACCTTC. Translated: CASSSYRGNNYGYTF.

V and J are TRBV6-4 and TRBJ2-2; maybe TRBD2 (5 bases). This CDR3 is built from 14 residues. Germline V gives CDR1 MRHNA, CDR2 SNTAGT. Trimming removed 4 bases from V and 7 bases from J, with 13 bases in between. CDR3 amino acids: CASSGTNGIGELFF. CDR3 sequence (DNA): TGTGCCAGCAGTGGAACAAACGGGATCGGGGAGCTGTTTTTT.

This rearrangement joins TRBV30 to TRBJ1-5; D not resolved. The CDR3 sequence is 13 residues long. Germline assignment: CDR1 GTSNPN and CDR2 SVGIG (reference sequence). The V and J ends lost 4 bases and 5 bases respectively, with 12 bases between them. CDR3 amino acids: CAWTAGSDQPQHF. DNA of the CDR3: TGTGCCTGGACAGCGGGGTCTGATCAGCCCCAGCATTTT.

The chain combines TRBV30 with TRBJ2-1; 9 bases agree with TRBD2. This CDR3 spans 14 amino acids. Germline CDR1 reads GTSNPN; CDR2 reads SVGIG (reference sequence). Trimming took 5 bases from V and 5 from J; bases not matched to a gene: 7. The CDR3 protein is CAWVVAGANNEQFF. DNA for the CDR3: TGTGCCTGGGTCGTAGCGGGAGCTAACAATGAGCAGTTCTTC.

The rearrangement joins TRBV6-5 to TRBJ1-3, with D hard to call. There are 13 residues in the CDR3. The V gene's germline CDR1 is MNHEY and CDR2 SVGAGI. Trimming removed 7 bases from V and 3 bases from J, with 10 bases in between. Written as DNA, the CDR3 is TGTGCCAGCATGGGCCAAAATGGAAACACCATATATTTT. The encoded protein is CASMGQNGNTIYF.

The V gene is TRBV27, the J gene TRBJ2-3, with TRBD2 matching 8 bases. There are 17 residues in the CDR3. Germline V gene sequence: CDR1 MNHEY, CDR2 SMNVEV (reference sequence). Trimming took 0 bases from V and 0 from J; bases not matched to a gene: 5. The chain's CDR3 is CASSLSLPGGSTDTQYF. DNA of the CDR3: TGTGCCAGCAGTTTATCTCTTCCGGGAGGGAGCACAGATACGCAGTATTTT.

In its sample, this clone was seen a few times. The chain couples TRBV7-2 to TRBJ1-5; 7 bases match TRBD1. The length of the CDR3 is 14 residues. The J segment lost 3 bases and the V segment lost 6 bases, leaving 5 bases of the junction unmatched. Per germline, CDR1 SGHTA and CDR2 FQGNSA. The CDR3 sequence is CASRPGTVNQPQHF. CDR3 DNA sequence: TGTGCCAGCAGACCCGGGACAGTCAATCAGCCCCAGCATTTT.

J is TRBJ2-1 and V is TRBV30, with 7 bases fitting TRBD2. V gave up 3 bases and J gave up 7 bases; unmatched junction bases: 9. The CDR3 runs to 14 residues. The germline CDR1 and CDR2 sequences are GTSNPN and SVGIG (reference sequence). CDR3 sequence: CAWRGGEWANEQFF. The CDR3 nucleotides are TGTGCCTGGAGGGGGGGGGAGTGGGCGAATGAGCAGTTCTTC.

The CDR3: CASSFGPPATSGRGDEQFF. The CDR3 coding sequence is TGTGCCAGCAGCTTCGGACCCCCCGCGACTAGCGGGAGGGGGGATGAGCAGTTCTTC. The chain recombines TRBV11-3 with TRBJ2-1; 14 positions agree with TRBD2. This CDR3 has 19 residues. Germline V gene lookup returns CDR1 SGHNT and CDR2 YENEEA. V shed 3 bases and J 8 bases; nucleotides not matched to a gene: 15.

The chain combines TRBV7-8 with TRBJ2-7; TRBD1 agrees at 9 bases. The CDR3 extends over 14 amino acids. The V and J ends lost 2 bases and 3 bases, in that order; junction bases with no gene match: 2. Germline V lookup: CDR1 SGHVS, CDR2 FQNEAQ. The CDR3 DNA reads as TGTGCCAGCAGCTTAATGGGACAGGGCTACGAGCAGTACTTC. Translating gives CASSLMGQGYEQYF.

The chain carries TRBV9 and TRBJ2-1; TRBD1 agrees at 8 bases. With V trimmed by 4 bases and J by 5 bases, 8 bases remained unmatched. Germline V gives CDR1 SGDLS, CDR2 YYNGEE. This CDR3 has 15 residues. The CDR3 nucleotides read TGTGCCAGCAGCTACGGACAGGGAACCAACAATGAGCAGTTCTTC. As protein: CASSYGQGTNNEQFF.

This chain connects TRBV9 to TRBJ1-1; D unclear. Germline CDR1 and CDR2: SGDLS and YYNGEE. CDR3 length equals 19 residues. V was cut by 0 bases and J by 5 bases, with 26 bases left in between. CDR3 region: CASSVALDQVGYWRTEAFF. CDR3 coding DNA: TGTGCCAGCAGCGTAGCTTTGGATCAGGTAGGTTATTGGCGTACTGAAGCTTTCTTT. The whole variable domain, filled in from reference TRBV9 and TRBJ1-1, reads DSGVTQTPKHLITATGQRVTLRCSPRSGDLSVYWYQQSLDQGLQFLIQYYNGEERAKGNILERFSAQQFPDLHSELNLSSLELGDSALYFCASSVALDQVGYWRTEAFFGQGTRLTVV.